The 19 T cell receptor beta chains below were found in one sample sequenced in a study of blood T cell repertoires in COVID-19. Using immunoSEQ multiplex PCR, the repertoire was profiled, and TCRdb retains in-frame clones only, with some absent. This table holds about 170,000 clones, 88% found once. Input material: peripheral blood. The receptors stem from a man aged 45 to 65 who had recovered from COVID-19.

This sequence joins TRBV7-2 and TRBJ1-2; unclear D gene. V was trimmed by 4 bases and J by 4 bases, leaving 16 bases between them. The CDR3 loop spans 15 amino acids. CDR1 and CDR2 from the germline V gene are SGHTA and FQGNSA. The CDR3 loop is CASSSLKPAGYGYTF. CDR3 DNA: TGTGCCAGCAGCTCCCTGAAGCCCGCGGGCTATGGCTACACCTTC.

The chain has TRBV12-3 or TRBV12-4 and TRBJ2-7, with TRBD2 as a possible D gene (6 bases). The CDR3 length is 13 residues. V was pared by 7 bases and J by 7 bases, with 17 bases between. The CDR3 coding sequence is TGTGCCAGCACCCGGGACGGGAGTTTAGAGCAGTACTTC. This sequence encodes CASTRDGSLEQYF.

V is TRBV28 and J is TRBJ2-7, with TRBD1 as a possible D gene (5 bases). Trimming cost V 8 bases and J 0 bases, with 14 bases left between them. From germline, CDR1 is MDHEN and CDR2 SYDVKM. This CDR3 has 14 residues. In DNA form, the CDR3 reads TGTGCCAGCCACCCAGGGCGGAACTCCTACGAGCAGTACTTC. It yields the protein CASHPGRNSYEQYF.

For the CDR3, the DNA is TGTGCCAGCAGGCTCGGGACAGCGGATAATTCACCCCTCCACTTT. Amino acid sequence: CASRLGTADNSPLHF. The chain combines TRBV6-6 with TRBJ1-6; 7 nucleotides match TRBD1. CDR3 length equals 15 residues. Trimming at V came to 6 bases and at J to 5 bases, leaving 7 bases not matched to a gene. Germline assignment: CDR1 MNHNY and CDR2 SVGAGI (reference sequence).

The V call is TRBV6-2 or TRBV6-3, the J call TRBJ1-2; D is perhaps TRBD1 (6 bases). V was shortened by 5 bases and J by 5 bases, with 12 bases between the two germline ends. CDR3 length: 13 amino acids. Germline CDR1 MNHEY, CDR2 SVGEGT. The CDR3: CASSEGQKYGYTF. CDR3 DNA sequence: TGTGCCAGCAGTGAGGGACAAAAATATGGCTACACCTTC.

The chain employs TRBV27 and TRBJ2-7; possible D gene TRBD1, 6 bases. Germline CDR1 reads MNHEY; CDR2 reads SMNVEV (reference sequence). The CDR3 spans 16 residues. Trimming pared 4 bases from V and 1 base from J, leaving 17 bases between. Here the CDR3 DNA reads TGTGCCAGCAGTTCCCTCGGGCAGGGGACATCCTACGAGCAGTACTTC. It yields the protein CASSSLGQGTSYEQYF.

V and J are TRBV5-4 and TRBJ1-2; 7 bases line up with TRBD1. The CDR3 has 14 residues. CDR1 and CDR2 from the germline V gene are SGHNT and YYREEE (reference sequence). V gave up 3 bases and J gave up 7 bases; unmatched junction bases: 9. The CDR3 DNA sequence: TGTGCCAGCAGCTCAGGACAGGAATGGAGTGGCTACACCTTC. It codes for CASSSGQEWSGYTF.

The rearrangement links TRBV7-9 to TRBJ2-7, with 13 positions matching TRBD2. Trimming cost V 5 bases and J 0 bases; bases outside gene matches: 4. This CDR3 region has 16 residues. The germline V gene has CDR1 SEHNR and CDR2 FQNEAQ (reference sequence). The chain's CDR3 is CASSLWTSGSSYEQYF. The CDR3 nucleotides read TGTGCCAGCAGCCTATGGACTAGCGGGAGCTCCTACGAGCAGTACTTC.

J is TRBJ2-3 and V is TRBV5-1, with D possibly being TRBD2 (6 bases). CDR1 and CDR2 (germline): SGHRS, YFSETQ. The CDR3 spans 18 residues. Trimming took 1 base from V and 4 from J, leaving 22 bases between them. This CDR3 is CASSLTHRTTSSPDTQYF. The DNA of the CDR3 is TGCGCCAGCAGCTTGACACATCGGACTACTAGCTCCCCAGATACGCAGTATTTT.

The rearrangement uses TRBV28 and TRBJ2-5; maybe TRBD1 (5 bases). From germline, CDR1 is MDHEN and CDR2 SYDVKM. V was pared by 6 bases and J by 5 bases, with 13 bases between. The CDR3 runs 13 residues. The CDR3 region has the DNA TGTGCCAGCAGCTCTCAGGGTCGCGAGACCCAGTACTTC. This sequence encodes CASSSQGRETQYF.

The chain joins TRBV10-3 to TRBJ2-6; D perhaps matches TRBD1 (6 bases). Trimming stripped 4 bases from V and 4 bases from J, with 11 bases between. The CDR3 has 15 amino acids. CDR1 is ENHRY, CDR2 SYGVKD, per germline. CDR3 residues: CAISGPGVGANVLTF. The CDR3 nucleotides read TGTGCCATCAGTGGCCCAGGGGTCGGGGCCAACGTCCTGACTTTC.

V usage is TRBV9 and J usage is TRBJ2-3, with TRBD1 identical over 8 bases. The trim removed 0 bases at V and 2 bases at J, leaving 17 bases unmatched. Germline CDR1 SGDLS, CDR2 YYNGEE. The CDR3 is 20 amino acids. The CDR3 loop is CASSVATKSFWTGLTDTQYF. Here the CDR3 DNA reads TGTGCCAGCAGCGTAGCTACAAAATCTTTTTGGACAGGGCTCACAGATACGCAGTATTTT.

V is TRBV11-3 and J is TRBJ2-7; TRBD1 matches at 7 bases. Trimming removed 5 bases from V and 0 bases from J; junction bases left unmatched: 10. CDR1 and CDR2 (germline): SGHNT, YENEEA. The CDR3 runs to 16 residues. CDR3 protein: CASSRGQDRSSYEQYF. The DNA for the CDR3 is TGTGCCAGCAGCCGTGGGCAGGACAGGAGCTCCTACGAGCAGTACTTC.

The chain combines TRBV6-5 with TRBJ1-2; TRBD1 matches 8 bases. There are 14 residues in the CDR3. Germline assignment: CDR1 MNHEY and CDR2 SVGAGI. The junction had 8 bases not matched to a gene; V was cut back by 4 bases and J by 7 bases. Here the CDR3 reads CASSSTRGLSGYTF. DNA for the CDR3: TGTGCCAGCAGTTCAACCAGGGGGCTAAGTGGCTACACCTTC.

CDR3 loop: CASRPTTGSNYGYTF. CDR3 in DNA: TGTGCCAGCAGGCCGACGACAGGGTCGAACTATGGCTACACCTTC. The chain carries TRBV2 and TRBJ1-2; 7 bases align to TRBD1. Germline V gene data show CDR1 as SNHLY and CDR2 as FYNNEI. The CDR3 totals 15 residues. V shed 6 bases, J shed 2 bases, and the junction held 9 bases outside the gene matches.

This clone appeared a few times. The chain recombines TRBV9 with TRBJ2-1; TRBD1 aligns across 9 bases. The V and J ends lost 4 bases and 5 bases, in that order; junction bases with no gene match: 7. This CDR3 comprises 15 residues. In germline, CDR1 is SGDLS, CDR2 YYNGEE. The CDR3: CASSHSGTGNNEQFF. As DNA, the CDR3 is TGTGCCAGCAGCCATTCTGGGACAGGGAACAATGAGCAGTTCTTC.

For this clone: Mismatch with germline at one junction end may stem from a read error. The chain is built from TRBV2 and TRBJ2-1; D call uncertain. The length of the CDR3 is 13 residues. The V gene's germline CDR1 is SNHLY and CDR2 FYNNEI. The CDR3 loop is CASSPNSDNEQFF. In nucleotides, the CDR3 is TGTGCCAGCAGTCCAAACTCCGACAATGAGCAGTTCTTC. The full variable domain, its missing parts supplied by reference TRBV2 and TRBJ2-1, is EPEVTQTPSHQVTQMGQEVILRCVPISNHLYFYWYRQILGQKVEFLVSFYNNEISEKSEIFDDQFSVERPDGSNFTLKIRSTKLEDSAMYFCASSPNSDNEQFFGPGTRLTVL.

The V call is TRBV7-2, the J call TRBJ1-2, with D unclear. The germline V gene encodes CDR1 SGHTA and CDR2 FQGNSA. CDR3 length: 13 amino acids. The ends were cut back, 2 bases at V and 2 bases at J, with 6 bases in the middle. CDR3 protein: CASSLNGNYGYTF. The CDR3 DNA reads TGTGCCAGCAGCTTAAACGGGAACTATGGCTACACCTTC.

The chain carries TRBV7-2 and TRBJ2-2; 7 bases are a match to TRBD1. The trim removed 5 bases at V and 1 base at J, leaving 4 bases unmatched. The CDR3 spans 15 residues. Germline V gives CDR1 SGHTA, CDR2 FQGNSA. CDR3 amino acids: CASSTRQGNTGELFF. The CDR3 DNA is TGTGCCAGCAGCACGAGACAGGGGAACACCGGGGAGCTGTTTTTT.